The 6 T cell receptor beta chains in this list originate from one sample, sequenced in a study of Tregs in tolerant kidney transplant recipients. Related graft donors supplied nonmyeloablative bone marrow transplants, and mixed chimerism was transient. Repertoires were generated with immunoSEQ multiplex PCR, while TCRdb's copy carries only in-frame clones and drops some. Seen here are about 64,000 clones, over 75% observed once, and the top ten hold 3.8%. The material sequenced was CD4+ T cells from blood (PBMCs), taken 6 months after the transplant. The receptor set was obtained from a human patient who received a combined kidney and bone marrow transplant. Some of the T cells may derive from the graft donor.

The chain links TRBV5-6 to TRBJ1-1; D ambiguous. In germline, CDR1 is SGHDT, CDR2 YYEEEE. The CDR3 totals 13 residues. V shed 5 bases and J shed 1 base, with 9 bases lying between them. The CDR3 sequence is CASRYLPNTEAFF. The DNA for the CDR3 is TGTGCCAGCAGGTATCTCCCGAACACTGAAGCTTTCTTT.

The DNA for the CDR3 is TGTGCCAGCAGCTTACCTTCGACTGGGAACACTGAAGCTTTCTTT. Its protein is CASSLPSTGNTEAFF. The chain uses TRBV7-6 and TRBJ1-1; unclear D gene. CDR3 length equals 15 residues. From germline, CDR1 is SGHVS and CDR2 FNYEAQ. Trimming left V 2 bases short and J 1 base short, with 11 bases between.

The rearrangement uses TRBV25-1 and TRBJ2-7; a possible D gene is TRBD1 (6 bases). The CDR3 extends over 14 amino acids. V lost 9 bases and J lost 1, with 16 bases in between. CDR1 and CDR2 (germline): MGHDK, SYGVNS. Here the CDR3 reads CARNDRSPSYEQYF. The CDR3 DNA is TGTGCCAGAAATGACAGGAGTCCTTCCTACGAGCAGTACTTC.

The CDR3 nucleotides are TGTGCCAGCAGCCCTGGACTAGCGGGGGGGCTGAACTACAATGAGCAGTTCTTC. It translates to CASSPGLAGGLNYNEQFF. V is TRBV5-6 and J is TRBJ2-1; 15 nucleotides line up with TRBD2. The CDR3 totals 18 residues. Germline CDR1 is SGHDT and CDR2 is YYEEEE. J lost 3 bases, V lost 4 bases, and 8 bases had no gene match.

The genes are TRBV30 and TRBJ2-7; possibly TRBD1 for D (5 bases). V was trimmed by 2 bases and J by 3 bases, leaving 17 bases between them. The CDR3 is 15 amino acids. The V gene's germline CDR1 is GTSNPN and CDR2 SVGIG (reference sequence). The CDR3 nucleotides read TGTGCCTGGAGTCCCGCTGGGGCAGCCATCTACGAGCAGTACTTC. Its protein product is CAWSPAGAAIYEQYF.

The chain is built from TRBV19 and TRBJ2-3; D is perhaps TRBD2 (5 bases). V was pared by 3 bases and J by 4 bases, with 8 bases between. The length of the CDR3 is 13 residues. Germline assignment: CDR1 LNHDA and CDR2 SQIVND (reference sequence). CDR3 coding DNA: TGTGCCAGTAGTATTGGGAGCGCAGATACGCAGTATTTT. As protein: CASSIGSADTQYF.